This T cell receptor beta chain originates from a study of CD8+ T cells in alopecia areata. Extraction of RNA preceded its reverse transcription into cDNA, which served as the sequencing template. Libraries were prepared by immunoSEQ multiplex PCR; TCRdb keeps only in-frame clonotypes and omits some of them. Among about 210,000 clones listed, more than 60% were seen once. The treatment here: oral pan-JAK inhibitor, 5-10 mg twice daily. The CDR3 runs 11 residues. The germline CDR1 and CDR2 sequences are DFQATT and SNEGSKA (reference sequence). V lost 3 bases to trimming and J lost 3 bases, with 6 bases between them.

The chain couples TRBV20-1 to TRBJ2-7; a weak D match, TRBD1 (5 bases). The origin of this receptor is a human donor with alopecia areata. Sample: CD4+ T cells sorted from blood, taken at approximately week 42, from a patient treated with tofacitinib. For the CDR3, the DNA is TGCAGTGCTAGGGGGCGCTACGAGCAGTACTTC. It codes for CSARGRYEQYF.